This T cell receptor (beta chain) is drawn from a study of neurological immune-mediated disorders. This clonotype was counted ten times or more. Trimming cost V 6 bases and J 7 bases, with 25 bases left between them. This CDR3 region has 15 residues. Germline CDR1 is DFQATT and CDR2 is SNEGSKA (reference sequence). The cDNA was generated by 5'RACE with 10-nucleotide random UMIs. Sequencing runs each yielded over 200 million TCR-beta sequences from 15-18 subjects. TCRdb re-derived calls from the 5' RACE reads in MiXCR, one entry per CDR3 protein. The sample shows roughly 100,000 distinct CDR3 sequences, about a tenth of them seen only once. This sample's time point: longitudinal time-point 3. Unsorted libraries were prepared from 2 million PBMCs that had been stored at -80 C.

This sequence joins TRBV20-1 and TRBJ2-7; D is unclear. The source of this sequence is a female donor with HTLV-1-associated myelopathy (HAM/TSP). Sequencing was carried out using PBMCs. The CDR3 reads CSATGLKTEGWEQYF. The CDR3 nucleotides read TGCAGTGCAACCGGGCTGAAGACCGAAGGCTGGGAGCAGTACTTC.